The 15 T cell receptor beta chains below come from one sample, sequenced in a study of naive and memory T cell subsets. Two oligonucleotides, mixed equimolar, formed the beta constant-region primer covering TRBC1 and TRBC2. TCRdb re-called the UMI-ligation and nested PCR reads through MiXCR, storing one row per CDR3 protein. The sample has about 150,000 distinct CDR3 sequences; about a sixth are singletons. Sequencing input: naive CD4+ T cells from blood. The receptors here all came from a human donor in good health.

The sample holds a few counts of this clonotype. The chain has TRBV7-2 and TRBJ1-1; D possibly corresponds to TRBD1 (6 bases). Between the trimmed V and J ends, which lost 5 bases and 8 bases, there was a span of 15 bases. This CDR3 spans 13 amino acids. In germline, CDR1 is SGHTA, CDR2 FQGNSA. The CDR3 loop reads CASSALQGSEAFF. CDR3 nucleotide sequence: TGTGCCAGCAGCGCACTCCAGGGGTCCGAAGCTTTCTTT.

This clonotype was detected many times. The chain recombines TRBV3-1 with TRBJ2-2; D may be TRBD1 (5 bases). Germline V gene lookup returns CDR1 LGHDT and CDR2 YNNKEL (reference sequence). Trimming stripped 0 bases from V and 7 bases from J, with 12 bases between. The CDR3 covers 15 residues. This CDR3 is CASSQDAVQGGELFF. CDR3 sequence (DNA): TGTGCCAGCAGCCAAGATGCGGTCCAGGGCGGGGAGCTGTTTTTT.

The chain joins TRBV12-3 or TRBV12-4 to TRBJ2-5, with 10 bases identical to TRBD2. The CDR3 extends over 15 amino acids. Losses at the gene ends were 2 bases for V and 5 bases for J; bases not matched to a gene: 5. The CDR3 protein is CASSLRAGGRETQYF. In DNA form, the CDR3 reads TGTGCCAGCAGTTTACGAGCGGGAGGGCGGGAGACCCAGTACTTC.

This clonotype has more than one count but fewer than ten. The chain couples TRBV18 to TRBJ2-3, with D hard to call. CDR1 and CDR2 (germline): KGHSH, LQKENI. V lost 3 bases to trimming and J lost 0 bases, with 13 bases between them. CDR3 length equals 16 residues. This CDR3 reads CASSPVIASSTDTQYF. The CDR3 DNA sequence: TGTGCCAGCTCACCGGTCATCGCCTCTAGCACAGATACGCAGTATTTT.

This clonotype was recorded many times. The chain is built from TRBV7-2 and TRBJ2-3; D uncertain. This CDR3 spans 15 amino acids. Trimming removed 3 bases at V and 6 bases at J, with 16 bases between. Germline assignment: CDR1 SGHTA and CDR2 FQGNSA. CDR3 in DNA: TGTGCCAGCAGCTTGAGCAACTGGGTGACGGATACGCAGTATTTT. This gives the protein CASSLSNWVTDTQYF.

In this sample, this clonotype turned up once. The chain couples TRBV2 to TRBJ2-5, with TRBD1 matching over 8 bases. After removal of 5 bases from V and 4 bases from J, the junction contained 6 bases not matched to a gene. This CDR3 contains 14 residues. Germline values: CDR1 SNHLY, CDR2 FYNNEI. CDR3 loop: CASSTPGGGETQYF. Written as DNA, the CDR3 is TGTGCCAGCAGTACCCCAGGGGGCGGAGAGACCCAGTACTTC.

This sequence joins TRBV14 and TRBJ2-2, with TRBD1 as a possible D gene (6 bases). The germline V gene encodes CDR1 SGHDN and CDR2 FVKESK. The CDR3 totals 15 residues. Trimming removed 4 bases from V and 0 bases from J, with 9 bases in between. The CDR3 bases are TGTGCCAGCAGCCTGACAGGTTCGAACACCGGGGAGCTGTTTTTT. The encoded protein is CASSLTGSNTGELFF.

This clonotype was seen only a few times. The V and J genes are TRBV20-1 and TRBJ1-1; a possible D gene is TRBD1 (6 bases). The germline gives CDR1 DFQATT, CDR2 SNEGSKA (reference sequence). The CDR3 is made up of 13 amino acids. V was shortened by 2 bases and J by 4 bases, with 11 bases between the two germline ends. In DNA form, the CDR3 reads TGCAGTGCTAGACCCGTCAGGGGCACTGAAGCTTTCTTT. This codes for CSARPVRGTEAFF.

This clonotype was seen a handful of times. CDR3 sequence (DNA): TGCGCCAGCAGCCAAGATTTGGGCGGGAGCTCCTACAATGAGCAGTTCTTC. Translated: CASSQDLGGSSYNEQFF. V gene TRBV4-3 combines with J gene TRBJ2-1; 7 bases map to TRBD2. Trimming cost V 0 bases and J 0 bases; bases outside gene matches: 5. Looked up from germline, CDR1 is LGHNA and CDR2 is YSLEER. This CDR3 region has 17 residues.

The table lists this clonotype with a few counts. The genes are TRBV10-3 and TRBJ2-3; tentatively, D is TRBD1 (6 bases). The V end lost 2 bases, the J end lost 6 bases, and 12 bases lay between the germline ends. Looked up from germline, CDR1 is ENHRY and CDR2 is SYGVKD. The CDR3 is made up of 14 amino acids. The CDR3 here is CAISEAGEKDTQYF. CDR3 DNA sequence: TGTGCCATCAGTGAGGCAGGGGAGAAGGATACGCAGTATTTT.

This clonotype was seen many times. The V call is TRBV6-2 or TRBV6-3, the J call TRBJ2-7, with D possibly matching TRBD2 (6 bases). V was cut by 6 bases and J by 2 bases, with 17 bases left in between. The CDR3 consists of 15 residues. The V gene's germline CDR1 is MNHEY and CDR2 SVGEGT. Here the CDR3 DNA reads TGTGCCAGCAGCAGCGCGGGGACGGATACCTACGAGCAGTACTTC. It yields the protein CASSSAGTDTYEQYF.

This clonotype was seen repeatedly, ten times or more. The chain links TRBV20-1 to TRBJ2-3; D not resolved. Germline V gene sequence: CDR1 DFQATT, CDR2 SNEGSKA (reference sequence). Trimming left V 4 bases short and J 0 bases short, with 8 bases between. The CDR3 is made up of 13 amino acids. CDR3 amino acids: CSAITGSTDTQYF. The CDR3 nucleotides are TGCAGTGCTATAACCGGGAGCACAGATACGCAGTATTTT.

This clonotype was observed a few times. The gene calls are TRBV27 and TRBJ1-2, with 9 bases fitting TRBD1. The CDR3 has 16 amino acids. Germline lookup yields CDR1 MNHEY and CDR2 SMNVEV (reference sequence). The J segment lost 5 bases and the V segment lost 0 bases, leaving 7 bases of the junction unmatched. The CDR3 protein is CASSLSTGQGTYGYTF. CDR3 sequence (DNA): TGTGCCAGCAGTTTATCAACGGGACAGGGAACTTATGGCTACACCTTC.

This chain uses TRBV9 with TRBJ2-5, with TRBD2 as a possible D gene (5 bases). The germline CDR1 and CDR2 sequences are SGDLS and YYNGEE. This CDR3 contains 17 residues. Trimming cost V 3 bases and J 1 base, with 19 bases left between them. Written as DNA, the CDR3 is TGTGCCAGCAGCGCCTCCGGACTTAGTCGTGCCCAAGAGACCCAGTACTTC. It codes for CASSASGLSRAQETQYF.

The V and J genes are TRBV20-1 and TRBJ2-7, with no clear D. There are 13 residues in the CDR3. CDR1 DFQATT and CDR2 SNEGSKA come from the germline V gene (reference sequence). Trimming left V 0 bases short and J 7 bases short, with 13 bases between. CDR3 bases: TGCAGTGCTAGAGAGTCGAACACGCGGGAGCAGTACTTC. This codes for CSARESNTREQYF.